A single TCR beta chain is shown here with its context. The entry originates in a study of memory CD4+ T cells and cytomegalovirus serostatus. Between the trimmed V and J ends, which lost 8 bases and 6 bases, there was a span of 13 bases. The CDR3 length is 13 residues. Germline CDR1 and CDR2: ENHRY and SYGVKD. Single viable CD3+CD4+CD8-CD45RO+ cells were sorted as the memory CD4+ T cells. The table came from immunoSEQ multiplex PCR; TCRdb's copy has only in-frame clones and leaves some out. The sample consists of tens of thousands of clones, about three quarters of them appearing once. The genes are TRBV10-3 and TRBJ2-2; D possibly corresponds to TRBD2 (5 bases). The sequencing sample was made of memory CD4+ T cells from blood. The clonotype was recovered from an adult in good health and CMV-seronegative. CDR3 protein: CAISDYNPGELFF. CDR3 DNA: TGTGCCATCTCCGACTACAACCCCGGGGAGCTGTTTTTT.